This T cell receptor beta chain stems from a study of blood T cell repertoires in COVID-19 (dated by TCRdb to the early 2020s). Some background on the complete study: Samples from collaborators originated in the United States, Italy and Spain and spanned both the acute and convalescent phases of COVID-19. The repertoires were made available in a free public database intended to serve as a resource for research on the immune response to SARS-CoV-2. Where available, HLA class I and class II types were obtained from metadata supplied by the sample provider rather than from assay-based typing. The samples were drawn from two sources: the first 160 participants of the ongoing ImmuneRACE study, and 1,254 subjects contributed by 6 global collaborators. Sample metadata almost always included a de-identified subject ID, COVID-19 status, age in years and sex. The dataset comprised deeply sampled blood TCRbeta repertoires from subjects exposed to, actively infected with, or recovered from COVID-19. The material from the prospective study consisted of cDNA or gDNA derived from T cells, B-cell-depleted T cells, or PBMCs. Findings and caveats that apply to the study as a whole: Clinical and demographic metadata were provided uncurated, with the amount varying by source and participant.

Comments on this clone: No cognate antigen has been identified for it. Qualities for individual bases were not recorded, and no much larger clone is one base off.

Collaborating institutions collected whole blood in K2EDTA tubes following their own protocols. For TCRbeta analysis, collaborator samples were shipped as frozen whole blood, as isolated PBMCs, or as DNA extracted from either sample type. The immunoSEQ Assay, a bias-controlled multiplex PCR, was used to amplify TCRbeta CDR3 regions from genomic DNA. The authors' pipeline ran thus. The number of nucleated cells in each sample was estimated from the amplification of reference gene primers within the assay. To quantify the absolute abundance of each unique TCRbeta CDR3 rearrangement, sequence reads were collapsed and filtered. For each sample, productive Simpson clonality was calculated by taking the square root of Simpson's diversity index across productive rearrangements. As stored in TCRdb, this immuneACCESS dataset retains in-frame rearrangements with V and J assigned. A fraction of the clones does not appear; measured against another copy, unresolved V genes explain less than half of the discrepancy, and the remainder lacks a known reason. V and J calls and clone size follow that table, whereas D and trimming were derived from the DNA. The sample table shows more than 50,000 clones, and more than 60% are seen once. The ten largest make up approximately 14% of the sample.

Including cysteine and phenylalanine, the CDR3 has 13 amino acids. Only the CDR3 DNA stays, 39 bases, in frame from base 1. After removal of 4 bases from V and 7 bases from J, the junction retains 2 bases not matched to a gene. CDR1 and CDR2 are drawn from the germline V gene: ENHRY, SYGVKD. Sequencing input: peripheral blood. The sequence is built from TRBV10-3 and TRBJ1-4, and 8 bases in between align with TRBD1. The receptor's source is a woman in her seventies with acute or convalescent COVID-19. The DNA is TGTGCCATCAGTGGACAGGGGTCTGAAAAACTGTTTTTT. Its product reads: CAISGQGSEKLFF.